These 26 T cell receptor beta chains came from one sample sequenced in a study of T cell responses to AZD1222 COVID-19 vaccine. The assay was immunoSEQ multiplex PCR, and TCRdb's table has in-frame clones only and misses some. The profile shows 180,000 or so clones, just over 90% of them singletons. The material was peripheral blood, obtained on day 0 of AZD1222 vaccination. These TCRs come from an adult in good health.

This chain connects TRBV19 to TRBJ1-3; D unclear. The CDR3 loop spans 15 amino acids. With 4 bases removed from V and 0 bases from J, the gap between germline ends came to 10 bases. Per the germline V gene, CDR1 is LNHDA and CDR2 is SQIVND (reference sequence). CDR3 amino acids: CASSSAGYSGNTIYF. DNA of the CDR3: TGTGCCAGTAGTAGCGCGGGTTACTCTGGAAACACCATATATTTT.

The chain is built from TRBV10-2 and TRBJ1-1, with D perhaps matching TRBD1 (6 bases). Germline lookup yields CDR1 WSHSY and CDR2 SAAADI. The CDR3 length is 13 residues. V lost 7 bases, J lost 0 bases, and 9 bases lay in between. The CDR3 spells CASKDRVNTEAFF. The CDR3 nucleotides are TGCGCCAGCAAGGACAGAGTGAACACTGAAGCTTTCTTT.

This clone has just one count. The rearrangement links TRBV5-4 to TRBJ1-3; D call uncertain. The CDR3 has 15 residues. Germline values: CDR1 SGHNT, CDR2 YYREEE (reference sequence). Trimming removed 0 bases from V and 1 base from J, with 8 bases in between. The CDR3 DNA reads TGTGCCAGCAGCTTGGAAACGTTATCTGGAAACACCATATATTTT. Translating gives CASSLETLSGNTIYF. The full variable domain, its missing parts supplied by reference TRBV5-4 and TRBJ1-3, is ETGVTQSPTHLIKTRGQQVTLRCSSQSGHNTVSWYQQALGQGPQFIFQYYREEENGRGNFPPRFSGLQFPNYSSELNVNALELDDSALYLCASSLETLSGNTIYFGEGSWLTVV.

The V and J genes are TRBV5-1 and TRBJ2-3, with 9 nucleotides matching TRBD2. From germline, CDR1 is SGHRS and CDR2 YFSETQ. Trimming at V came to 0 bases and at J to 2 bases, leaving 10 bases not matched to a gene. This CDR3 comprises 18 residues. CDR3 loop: CASSLDFRAGGFTDTQYF. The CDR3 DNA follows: TGCGCCAGCAGCTTGGATTTTCGAGCGGGGGGTTTCACAGATACGCAGTATTTT.

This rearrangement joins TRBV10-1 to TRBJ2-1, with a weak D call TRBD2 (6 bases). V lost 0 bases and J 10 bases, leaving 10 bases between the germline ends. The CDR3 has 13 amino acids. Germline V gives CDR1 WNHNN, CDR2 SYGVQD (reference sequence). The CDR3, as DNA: TGCGCCAGCAGTGAGTCGGGGGGACGGGAGCAGTTCTTC. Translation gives CASSESGGREQFF.

This chain's CDR3 is CASSPGLAGEETQYF. DNA for the CDR3: TGTGCCAGCAGCCCGGGACTAGCGGGAGAAGAGACCCAGTACTTC. V and J are TRBV2 and TRBJ2-5; 14 bases fit TRBD2. J gave up 3 bases and V 6 bases, and 3 bases lay outside the gene matches. This CDR3 comprises 15 residues. The germline gives CDR1 SNHLY, CDR2 FYNNEI.

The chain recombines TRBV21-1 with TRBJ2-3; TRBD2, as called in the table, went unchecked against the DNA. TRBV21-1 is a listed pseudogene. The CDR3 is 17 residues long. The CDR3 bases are TGTGCCAGCAGCTCCCCGATGAAAGCGATGGGCACAGATACGCAGTATTTT. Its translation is CASSSPMKAMGTDTQYF.

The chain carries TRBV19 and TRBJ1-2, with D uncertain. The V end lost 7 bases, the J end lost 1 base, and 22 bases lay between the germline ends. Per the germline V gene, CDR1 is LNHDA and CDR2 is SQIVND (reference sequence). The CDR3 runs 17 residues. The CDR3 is CASINSGYGPLNYGYTF. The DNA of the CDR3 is TGTGCCAGTATCAACTCAGGATACGGGCCACTTAACTATGGCTACACCTTC.

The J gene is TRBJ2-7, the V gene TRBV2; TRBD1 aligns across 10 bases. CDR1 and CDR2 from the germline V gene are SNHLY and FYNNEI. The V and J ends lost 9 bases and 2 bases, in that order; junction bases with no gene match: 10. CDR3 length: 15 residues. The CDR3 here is CASDVEGQGPYEQYF. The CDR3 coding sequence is TGTGCCAGTGATGTGGAGGGACAGGGGCCCTACGAGCAGTACTTC.

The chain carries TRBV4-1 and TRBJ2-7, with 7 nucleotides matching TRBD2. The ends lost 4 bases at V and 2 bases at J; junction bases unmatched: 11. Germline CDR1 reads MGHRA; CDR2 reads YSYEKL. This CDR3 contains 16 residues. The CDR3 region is CASSPPQAGTPYEQYF. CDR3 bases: TGCGCCAGCAGCCCCCCTCAAGCGGGAACACCCTACGAGCAGTACTTC.

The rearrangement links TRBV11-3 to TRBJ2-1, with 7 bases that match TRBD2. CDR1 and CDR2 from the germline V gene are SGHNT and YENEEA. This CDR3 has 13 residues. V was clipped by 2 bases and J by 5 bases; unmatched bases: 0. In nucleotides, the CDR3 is TGTGCCAGCAGCTTAACTAGCGACAATGAGCAGTTCTTC. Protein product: CASSLTSDNEQFF.

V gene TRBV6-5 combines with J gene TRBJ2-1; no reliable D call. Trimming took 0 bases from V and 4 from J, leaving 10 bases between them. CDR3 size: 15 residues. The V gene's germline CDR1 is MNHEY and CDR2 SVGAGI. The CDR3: CASSYSIYGYNEQFF. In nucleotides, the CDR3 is TGTGCCAGCAGTTACTCGATTTATGGGTACAATGAGCAGTTCTTC.

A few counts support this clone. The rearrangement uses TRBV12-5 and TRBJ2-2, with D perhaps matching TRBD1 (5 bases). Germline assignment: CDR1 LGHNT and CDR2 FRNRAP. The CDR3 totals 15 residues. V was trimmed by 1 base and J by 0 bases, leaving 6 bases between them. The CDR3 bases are TGTGCTAGTGGTTTGGGACAGCCGAACACCGGGGAGCTGTTTTTT. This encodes CASGLGQPNTGELFF.

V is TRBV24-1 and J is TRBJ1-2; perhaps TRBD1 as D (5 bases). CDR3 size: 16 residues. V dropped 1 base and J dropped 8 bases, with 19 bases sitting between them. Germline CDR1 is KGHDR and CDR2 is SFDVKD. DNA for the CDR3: TGTGCCACCAGTGATTTAGGGGTGGGCGATAATCAAGGCTACACCTTC. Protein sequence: CATSDLGVGDNQGYTF.

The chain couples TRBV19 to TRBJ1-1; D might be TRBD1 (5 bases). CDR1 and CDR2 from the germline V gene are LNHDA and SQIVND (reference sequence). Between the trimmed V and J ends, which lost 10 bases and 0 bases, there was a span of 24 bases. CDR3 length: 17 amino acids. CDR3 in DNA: TGTGCCACCCGAGCCCACGATATCGGGACGATGAACACTGAAGCTTTCTTT. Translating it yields CATRAHDIGTMNTEAFF.

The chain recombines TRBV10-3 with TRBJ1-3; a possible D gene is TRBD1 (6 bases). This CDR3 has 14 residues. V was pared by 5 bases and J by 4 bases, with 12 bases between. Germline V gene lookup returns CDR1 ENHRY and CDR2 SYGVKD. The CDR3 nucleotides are TGTGCCATCAGTAGTACAGGGCAAGGAAACACCATATATTTT. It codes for CAISSTGQGNTIYF.

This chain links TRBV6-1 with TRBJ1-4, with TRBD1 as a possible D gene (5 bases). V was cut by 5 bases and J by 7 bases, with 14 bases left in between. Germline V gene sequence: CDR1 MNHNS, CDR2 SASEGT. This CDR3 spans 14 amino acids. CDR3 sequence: CASSSGQVPEKLFF. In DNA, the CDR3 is TGTGCCAGCAGTTCAGGACAAGTACCTGAAAAACTGTTTTTT.

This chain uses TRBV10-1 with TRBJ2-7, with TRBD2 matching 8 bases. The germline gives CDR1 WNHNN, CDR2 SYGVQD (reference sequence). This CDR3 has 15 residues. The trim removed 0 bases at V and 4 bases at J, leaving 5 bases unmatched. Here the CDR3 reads CASSESTSGSYEQYF. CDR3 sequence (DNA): TGCGCCAGCAGTGAGTCGACGAGCGGGAGTTACGAGCAGTACTTC.

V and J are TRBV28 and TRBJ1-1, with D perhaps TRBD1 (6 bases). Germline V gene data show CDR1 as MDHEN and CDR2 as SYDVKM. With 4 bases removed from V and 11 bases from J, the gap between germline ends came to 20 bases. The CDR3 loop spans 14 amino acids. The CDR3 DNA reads TGTGCCAGCAGTTCCGGGACACTGCCCAAGGAGGCTTTCTTT. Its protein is CASSSGTLPKEAFF. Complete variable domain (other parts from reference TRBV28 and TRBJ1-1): DVKVTQSSRYLVKRTGEKVFLECVQDMDHENMFWYRQDPGLGLRLIYFSYDVKMKEKGDIPEGYSVSREKKERFSLILESASTNQTSMYLCASSSGTLPKEAFFGQGTRLTVV.

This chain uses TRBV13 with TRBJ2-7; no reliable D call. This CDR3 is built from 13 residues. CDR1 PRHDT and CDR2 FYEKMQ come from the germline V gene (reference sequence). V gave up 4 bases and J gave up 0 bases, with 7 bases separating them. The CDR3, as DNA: TGTGCCAGCAGCTCCCCATCCTCCTACGAGCAGTACTTC. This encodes CASSSPSSYEQYF. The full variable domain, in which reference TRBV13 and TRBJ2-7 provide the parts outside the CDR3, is AAGVIQSPRHLIKEKRETATLKCYPIPRHDTVYWYQQGPGQDPQFLISFYEKMQSDKGSIPDRFSAQQFSDYHSELNMSSLELGDSALYFCASSSPSSYEQYFGPGTRLTVT.

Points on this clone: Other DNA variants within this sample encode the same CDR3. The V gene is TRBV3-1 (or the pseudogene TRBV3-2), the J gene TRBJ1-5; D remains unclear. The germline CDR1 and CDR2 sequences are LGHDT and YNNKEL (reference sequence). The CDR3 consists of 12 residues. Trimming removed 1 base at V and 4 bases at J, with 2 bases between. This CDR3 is CASSQGNQPQHF. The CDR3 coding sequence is TGTGCCAGCAGCCAAGGTAATCAGCCCCAGCATTTT.

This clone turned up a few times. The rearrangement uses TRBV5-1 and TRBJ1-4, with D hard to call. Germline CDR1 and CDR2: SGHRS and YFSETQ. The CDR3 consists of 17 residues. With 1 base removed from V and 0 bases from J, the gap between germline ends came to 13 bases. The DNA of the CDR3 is TGCGCCAGCAGCTTGAATATGGCCGGAACAACTAATGAAAAACTGTTTTTT. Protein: CASSLNMAGTTNEKLFF. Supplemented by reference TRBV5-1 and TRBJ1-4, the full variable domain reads KAGVTQTPRYLIKTRGQQVTLSCSPISGHRSVSWYQQTPGQGLQFLFEYFSETQRNKGNFPGRFSGRQFSNSRSEMNVSTLELGDSALYLCASSLNMAGTTNEKLFFGSGTQLSVL.

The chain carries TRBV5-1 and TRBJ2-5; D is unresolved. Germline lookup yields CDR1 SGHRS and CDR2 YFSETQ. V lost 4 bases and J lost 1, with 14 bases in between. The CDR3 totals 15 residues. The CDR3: CASSTRPLSQETQYF. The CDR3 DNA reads TGCGCCAGCAGCACAAGACCCCTTTCCCAAGAGACCCAGTACTTC. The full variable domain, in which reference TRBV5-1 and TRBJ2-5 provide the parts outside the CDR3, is KAGVTQTPRYLIKTRGQQVTLSCSPISGHRSVSWYQQTPGQGLQFLFEYFSETQRNKGNFPGRFSGRQFSNSRSEMNVSTLELGDSALYLCASSTRPLSQETQYFGPGTRLLVL.

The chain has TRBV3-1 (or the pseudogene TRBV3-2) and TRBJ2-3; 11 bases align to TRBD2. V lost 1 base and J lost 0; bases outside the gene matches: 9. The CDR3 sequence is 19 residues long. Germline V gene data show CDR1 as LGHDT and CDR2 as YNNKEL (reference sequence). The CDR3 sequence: CASSQAQRGLADSTDTQYF. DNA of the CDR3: TGTGCCAGCAGCCAAGCCCAGCGGGGACTAGCGGATAGCACAGATACGCAGTATTTT.

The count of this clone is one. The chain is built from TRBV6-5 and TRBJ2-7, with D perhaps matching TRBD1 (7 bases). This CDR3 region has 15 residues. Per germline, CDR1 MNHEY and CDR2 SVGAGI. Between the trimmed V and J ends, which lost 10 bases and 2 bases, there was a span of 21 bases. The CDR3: CATAREDRLAYEQYF. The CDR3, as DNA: TGTGCCACCGCGAGGGAGGACAGGCTCGCCTACGAGCAGTACTTC.

CDR3: CASSARDPNTEAFF. The DNA of the CDR3 is TGTGCCAGTAGTGCCCGGGACCCGAACACTGAAGCTTTCTTT. The chain couples TRBV19 to TRBJ1-1; D is possibly TRBD1 (5 bases). The V and J ends lost 5 bases and 1 base respectively, with 11 bases between them. The germline V gene encodes CDR1 LNHDA and CDR2 SQIVND (reference sequence). The CDR3 totals 14 residues.